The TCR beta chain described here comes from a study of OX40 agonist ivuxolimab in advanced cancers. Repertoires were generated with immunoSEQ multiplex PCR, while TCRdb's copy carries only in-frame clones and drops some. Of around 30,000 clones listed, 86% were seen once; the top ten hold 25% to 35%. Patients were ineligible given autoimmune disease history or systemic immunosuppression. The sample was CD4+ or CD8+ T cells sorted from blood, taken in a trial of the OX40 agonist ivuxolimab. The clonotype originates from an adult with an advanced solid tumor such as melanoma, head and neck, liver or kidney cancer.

The CDR3, as DNA: TGTGCCAGCAGCTCCGACAGAGGAGTGTTTAAAGCTTTCTTT. Amino acids: CASSSDRGVFKAFF. The chain employs TRBV7-9 and TRBJ1-1; D is perhaps TRBD1 (5 bases). The germline V and J ends were trimmed by 4 bases and 9 bases, with 18 bases remaining between them. Germline CDR1 SEHNR, CDR2 FQNEAQ (reference sequence). CDR3 length: 14 residues.